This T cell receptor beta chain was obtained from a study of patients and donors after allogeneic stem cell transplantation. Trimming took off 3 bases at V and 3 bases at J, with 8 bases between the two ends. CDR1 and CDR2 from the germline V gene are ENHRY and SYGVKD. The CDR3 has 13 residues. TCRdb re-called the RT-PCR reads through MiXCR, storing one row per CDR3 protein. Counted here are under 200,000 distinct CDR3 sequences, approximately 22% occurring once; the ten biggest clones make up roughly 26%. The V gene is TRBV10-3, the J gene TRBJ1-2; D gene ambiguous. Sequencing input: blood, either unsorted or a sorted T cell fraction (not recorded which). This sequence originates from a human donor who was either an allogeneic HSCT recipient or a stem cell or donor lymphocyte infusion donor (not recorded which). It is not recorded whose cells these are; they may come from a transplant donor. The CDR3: CAISDGPDYGYTF. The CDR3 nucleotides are TGTGCCATCAGTGACGGGCCAGACTATGGCTACACCTTC.